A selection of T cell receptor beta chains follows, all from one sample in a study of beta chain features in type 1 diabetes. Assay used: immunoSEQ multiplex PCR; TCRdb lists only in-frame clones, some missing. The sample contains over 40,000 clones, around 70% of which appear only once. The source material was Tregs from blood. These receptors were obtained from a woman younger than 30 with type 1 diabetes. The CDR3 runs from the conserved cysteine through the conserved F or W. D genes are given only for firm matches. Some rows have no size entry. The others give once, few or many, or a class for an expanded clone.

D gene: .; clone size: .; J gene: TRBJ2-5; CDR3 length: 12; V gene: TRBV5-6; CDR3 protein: CASSGRPETQYF; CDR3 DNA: TGTGCCAGCAGCGGCCGTCCAGAGACCCAGTACTTC
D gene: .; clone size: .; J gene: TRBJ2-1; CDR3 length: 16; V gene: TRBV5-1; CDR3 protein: CASSLDQVRWDNEQFF; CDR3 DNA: TGCGCCAGCAGCTTGGACCAGGTTAGGTGGGACAATGAGCAGTTCTTC
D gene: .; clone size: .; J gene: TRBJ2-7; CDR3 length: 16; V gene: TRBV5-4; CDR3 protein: CASSFPGSRNTYEQYF; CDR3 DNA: TGTGCCAGCAGCTTTCCCGGGAGCCGGAATACCTACGAGCAGTACTTC
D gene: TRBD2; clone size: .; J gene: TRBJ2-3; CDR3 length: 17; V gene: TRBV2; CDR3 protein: CASTPPGLAGYTDTQYF; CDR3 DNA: TGTGCCAGCACACCCCCGGGACTAGCGGGATACACAGATACGCAGTATTTT
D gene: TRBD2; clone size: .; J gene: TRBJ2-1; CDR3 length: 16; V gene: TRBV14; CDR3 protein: CASSHQLAGPNNEQFF; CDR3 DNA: TGTGCCAGCAGTCACCAACTAGCGGGACCGAATAATGAGCAGTTCTTC
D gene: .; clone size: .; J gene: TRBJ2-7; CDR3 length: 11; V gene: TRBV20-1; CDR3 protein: CSGRASYEQYF; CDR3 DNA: TGCAGTGGGAGGGCCTCCTACGAGCAGTACTTC
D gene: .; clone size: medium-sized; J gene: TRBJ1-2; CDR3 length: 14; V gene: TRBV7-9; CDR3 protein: CASSHPGFSYGYTF; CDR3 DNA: TGTGCCAGCAGCCATCCAGGATTTAGCTATGGCTACACCTTC
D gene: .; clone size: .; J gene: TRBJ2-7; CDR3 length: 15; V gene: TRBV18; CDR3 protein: CASSPSWDKAYEQYF; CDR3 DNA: TGTGCCAGCTCCCCGTCTTGGGACAAGGCCTACGAGCAGTACTTC
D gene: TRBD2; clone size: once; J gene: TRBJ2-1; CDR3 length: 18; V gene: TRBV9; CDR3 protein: CASSPTHGTTHSYNEQFF; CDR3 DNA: TGTGCCAGCAGCCCAACCCACGGGACTACCCACTCCTACAATGAGCAGTTCTTC
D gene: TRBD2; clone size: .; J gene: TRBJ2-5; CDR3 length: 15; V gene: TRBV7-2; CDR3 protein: CASSYPTSGMETQYF; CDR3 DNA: TGTGCCAGCAGCTACCCGACTAGCGGGATGGAGACCCAGTACTTC
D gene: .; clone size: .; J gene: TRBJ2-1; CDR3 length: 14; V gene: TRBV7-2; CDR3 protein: CASSGGGGNNEQFF; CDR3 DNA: TGTGCCAGCAGCGGAGGGGGGGGAAACAATGAGCAGTTCTTC
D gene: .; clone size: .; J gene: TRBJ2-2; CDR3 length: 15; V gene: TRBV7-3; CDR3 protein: CASSLTPRTTGELFF; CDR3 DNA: TGTGCCAGCAGCTTAACGCCCCGGACAACCGGGGAGCTGTTTTTT
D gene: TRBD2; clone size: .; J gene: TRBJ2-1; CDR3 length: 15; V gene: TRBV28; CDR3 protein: CASSFGTSAYNEQFF; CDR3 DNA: TGTGCCAGCAGTTTCGGCACTAGCGCCTACAATGAGCAGTTCTTC
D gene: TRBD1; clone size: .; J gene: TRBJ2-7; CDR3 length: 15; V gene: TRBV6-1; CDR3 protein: CASSSGQGGSYEQYF; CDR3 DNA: TGTGCCAGCAGTTCGGGACAGGGGGGCTCCTACGAGCAGTACTTC
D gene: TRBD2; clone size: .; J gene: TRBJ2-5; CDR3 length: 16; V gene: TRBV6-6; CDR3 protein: CASTNPSGGYQETQYF; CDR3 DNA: TGTGCCAGCACCAACCCCAGCGGGGGGTACCAAGAGACCCAGTACTTC
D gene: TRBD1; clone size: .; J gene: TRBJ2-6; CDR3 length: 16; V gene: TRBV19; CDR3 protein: CATRGQGYYGANVLTF; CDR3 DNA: TGTGCCACCAGGGGGCAGGGATATTATGGGGCCAACGTCCTGACTTTC
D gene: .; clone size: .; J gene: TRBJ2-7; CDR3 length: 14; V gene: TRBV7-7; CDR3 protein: CASSLVLGSYEQYF; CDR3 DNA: TGTGCTAGCAGCTTAGTCCTAGGATCCTACGAGCAGTACTTC
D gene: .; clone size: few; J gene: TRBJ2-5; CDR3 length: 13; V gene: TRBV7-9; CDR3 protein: CASSPQGQETQYF; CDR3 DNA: TGTGCCAGCAGCCCCCAGGGCCAAGAGACCCAGTACTTC
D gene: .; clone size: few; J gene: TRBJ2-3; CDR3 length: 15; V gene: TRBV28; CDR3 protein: CASSPFEGEGDTQYF; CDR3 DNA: TGTGCCAGCAGTCCCTTTGAGGGAGAAGGGGATACGCAGTATTTT
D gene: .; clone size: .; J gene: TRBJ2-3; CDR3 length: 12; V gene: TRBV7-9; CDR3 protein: CASSFSTDTQYF; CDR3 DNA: TGTGCCAGCAGCTTTTCTACAGATACGCAGTATTTT
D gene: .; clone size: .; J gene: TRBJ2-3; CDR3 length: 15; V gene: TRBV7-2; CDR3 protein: CASSLAMRNTDTQYF; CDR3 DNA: TGTGCCAGCAGCTTAGCGATGCGGAACACAGATACGCAGTATTTT
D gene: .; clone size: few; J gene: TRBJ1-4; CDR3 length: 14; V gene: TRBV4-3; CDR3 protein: CASSAGTMGEKLFF; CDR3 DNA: TGCGCCAGCAGCGCGGGGACGATGGGAGAAAAACTGTTTTTT
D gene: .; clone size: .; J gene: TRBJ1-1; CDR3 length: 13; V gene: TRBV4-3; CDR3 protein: CASSRKGRSEAFF; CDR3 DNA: TGCGCCAGCAGCCGCAAAGGGAGGTCTGAAGCTTTCTTT
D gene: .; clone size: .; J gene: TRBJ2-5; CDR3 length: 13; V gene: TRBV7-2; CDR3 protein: CASSWGPQETQYF; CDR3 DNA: TGTGCCAGCAGCTGGGGGCCCCAAGAGACCCAGTACTTC
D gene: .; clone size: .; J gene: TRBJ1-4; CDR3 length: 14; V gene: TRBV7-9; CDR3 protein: CASSLATEGEKLFF; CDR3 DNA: TGTGCCAGCAGCTTAGCGACGGAGGGGGAAAAACTGTTTTTT
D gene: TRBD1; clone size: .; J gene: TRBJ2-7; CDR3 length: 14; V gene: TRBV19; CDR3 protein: CASSLGQGPYEQYF; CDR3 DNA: TGTGCCAGTAGTCTCGGACAGGGTCCCTACGAGCAGTACTTC
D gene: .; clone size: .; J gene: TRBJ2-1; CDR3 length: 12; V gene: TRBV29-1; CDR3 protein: CSAGMEFNEQFF; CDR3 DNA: TGCAGCGCTGGTATGGAGTTCAATGAGCAGTTCTTC
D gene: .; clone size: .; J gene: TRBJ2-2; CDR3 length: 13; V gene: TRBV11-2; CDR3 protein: CASSSQSTGELFF; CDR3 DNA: TGTGCCAGCAGCTCACAGAGCACCGGGGAGCTGTTTTTT
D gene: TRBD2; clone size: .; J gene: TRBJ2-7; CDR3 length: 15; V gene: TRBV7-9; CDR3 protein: CASSRPAGGKYEQYF; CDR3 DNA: TGTGCCAGCAGCCGACCAGCGGGGGGGAAATACGAGCAGTACTTC
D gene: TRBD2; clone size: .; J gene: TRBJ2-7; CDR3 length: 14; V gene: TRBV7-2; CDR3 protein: CASSLVLAGSEQYF; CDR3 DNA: TGTGCCAGCAGCTTAGTACTAGCGGGCAGCGAGCAGTACTTC
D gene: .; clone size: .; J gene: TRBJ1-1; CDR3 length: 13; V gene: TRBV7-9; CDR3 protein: CASSLGVDTEAFF; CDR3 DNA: TGTGCCAGCAGCTTAGGTGTAGACACTGAAGCTTTCTTT
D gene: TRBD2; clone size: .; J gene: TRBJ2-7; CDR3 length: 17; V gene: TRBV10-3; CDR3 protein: CAARGSASGVKSYEQYF; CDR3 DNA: TGTGCCGCCAGGGGCTCGGCTAGCGGGGTAAAGTCCTACGAGCAGTACTTC
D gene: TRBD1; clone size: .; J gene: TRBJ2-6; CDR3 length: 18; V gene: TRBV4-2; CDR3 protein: CASSQDRQGSSGANVLTF; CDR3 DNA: TGTGCCAGCAGCCAAGACCGACAGGGGAGCTCTGGGGCCAACGTCCTGACTTTC
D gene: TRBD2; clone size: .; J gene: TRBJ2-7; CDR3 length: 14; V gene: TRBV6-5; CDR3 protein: CASSQLAGEYEQYF; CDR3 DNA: TGTGCCAGCAGCCAGCTAGCGGGAGAGTACGAGCAGTACTTC
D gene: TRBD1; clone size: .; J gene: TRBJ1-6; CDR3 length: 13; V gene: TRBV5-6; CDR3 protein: CASSPNRGSPLHF; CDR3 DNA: TGTGCCAGCAGCCCCAACAGGGGTTCACCCCTCCACTTT
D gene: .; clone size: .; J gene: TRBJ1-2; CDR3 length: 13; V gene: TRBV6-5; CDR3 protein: CASGRPEGRGYTF; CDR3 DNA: TGTGCCAGCGGACGGCCGGAGGGTAGGGGCTACACCTTC
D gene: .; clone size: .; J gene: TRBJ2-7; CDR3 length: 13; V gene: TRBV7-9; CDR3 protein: CASSLTGSHEQYF; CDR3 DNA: TGTGCCAGCAGCTTAACAGGCTCCCACGAGCAGTACTTC
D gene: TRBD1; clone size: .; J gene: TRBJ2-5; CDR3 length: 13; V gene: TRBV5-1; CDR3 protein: CASSGSGTGAQYF; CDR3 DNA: TGCGCCAGCAGCGGCTCCGGGACAGGGGCCCAGTACTTC
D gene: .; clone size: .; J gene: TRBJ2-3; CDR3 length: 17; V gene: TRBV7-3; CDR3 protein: CASSLLPGRSPTDTQYF; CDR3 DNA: TGTGCCAGCAGCTTATTGCCCGGGAGAAGCCCCACAGATACGCAGTATTTT
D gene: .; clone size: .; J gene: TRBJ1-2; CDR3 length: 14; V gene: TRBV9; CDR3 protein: CASSTSRSNYGYTF; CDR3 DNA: TGTGCCAGCAGCACCTCTAGGAGTAACTATGGCTACACCTTC
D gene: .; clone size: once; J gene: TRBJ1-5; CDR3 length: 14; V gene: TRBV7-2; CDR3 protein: CASSLRQGNQPQHF; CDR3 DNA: TGTGCCAGCAGCTTAAGGCAGGGCAATCAGCCCCAGCATTTT
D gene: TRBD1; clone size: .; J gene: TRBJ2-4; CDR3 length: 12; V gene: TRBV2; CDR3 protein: CASGTGWDIQYF; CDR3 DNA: TGTGCCAGCGGGACAGGGTGGGACATTCAGTACTTC
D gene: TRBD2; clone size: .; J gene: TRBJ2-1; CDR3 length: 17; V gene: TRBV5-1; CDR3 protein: CASSLAVLAGGWNEQFF; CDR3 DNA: TGCGCCAGCAGCTTGGCCGTGCTAGCGGGAGGGTGGAATGAGCAGTTCTTC
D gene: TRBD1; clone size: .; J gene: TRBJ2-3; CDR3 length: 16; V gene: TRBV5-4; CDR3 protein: CASSRTSGQKTDTQYF; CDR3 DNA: TGTGCCAGCAGCCGGACATCGGGACAGAAAACAGATACGCAGTATTTT
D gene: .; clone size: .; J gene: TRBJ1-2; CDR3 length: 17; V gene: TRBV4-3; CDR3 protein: CASSQDSRRIRTYGYTF; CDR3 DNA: TGCGCCAGCAGCCAAGATTCCCGCAGGATCCGAACTTATGGCTACACCTTC
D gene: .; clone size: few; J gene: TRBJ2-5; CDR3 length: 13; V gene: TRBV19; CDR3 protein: CATAGYHQETQYF; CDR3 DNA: TGTGCCACCGCGGGTTACCACCAAGAGACCCAGTACTTC